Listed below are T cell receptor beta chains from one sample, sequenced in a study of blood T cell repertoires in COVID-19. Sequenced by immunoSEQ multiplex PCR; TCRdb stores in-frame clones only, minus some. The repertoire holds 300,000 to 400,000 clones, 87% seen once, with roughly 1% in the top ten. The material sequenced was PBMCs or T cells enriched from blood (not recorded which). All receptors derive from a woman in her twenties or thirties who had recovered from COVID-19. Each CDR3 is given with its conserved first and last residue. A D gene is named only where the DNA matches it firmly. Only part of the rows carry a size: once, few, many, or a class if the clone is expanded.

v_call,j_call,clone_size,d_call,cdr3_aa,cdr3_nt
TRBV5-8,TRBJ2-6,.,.,CASSLIRSGANVLTF,TGTGCCAGCAGCTTAATCCGCTCTGGGGCCAACGTCCTGACTTTC
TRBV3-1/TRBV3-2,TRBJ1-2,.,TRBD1,CASSQDDRENYGYTF,TGTGCCAGCAGCCAAGACGACAGGGAGAACTATGGCTACACCTTC
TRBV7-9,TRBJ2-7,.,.,CASSSPGEFYEQYF,TGTGCCAGCAGCTCCCCAGGGGAATTCTACGAGCAGTACTTC
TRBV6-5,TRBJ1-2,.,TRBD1,CASKGTGGNYGYTF,TGTGCCAGCAAGGGGACAGGGGGCAACTATGGCTACACCTTC
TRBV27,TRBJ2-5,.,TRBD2,CASRRLAGQETQYF,TGTGCCAGCAGAAGACTAGCGGGGCAAGAGACCCAGTACTTC
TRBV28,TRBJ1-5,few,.,CAAGGASNQPQHF,TGTGCCGCGGGGGGGGCAAGCAATCAGCCCCAGCATTTT
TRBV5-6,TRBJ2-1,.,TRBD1,CASSTAWQGAYNEQFF,TGTGCCAGCAGCACTGCATGGCAGGGGGCCTACAATGAGCAGTTCTTC
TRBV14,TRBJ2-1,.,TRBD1,CASSIRQGSYNEQFF,TGTGCCAGCAGCATAAGACAGGGTTCCTACAATGAGCAGTTCTTC
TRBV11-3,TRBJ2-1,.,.,CASSLAAEAGSYNEQFF,TGTGCCAGCAGCTTAGCGGCGGAGGCGGGATCCTACAATGAGCAGTTCTTC
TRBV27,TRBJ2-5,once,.,CASSFSGETQYF,TGTGCCAGCAGTTTCTCCGGAGAGACCCAGTACTTC
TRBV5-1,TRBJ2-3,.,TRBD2,CASSLGASGVTDTQYF,TGCGCCAGCAGCTTGGGCGCTAGCGGGGTCACAGATACGCAGTATTTT
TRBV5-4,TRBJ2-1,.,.,CASTPAVTGNEQFF,TGTGCCAGCACCCCAGCGGTCACCGGTAATGAGCAGTTCTTC
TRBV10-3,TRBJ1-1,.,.,CAIRFGRGSDTEAFF,TGTGCCATCAGGTTTGGGAGGGGCTCGGACACTGAAGCTTTCTTT
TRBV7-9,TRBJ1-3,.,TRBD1,CASSLTPVRTGFGNTIYF,TGTGCCAGCAGCCTGACCCCGGTCCGGACAGGTTTTGGAAACACCATATATTTT
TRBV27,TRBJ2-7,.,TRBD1,CASLTKAGTGSHEQYF,TGTGCCAGCCTGACCAAAGCCGGGACAGGGTCCCACGAGCAGTACTTC
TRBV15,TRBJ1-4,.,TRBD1,CATSRGGTGGEKLFF,TGTGCCACCAGCAGAGGGGGGACAGGGGGCGAAAAACTGTTTTTT
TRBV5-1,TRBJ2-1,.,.,CASSLVQGSSSYNEQFF,TGCGCCAGCAGCTTGGTTCAGGGATCCAGCTCCTACAATGAGCAGTTCTTC
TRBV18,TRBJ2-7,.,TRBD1,CASSPGQGESYEQYF,TGTGCCAGCTCACCGGGACAGGGGGAATCCTACGAGCAGTACTTC
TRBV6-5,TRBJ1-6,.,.,CASRRGTNSPLHF,TGTGCCAGCAGAAGGGGAACTAATTCACCCCTCCACTTT
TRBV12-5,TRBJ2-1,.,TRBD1,CASGLSGGNEQFF,TGTGCTAGTGGTTTATCAGGGGGTAATGAGCAGTTCTTC
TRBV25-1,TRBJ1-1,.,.,CASSELVAGVTEAFF,TGTGCCAGCAGTGAATTGGTGGCAGGGGTCACTGAAGCTTTCTTT
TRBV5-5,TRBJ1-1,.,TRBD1,CASSTTGTGNTEAFF,TGTGCCAGCAGTACGACCGGGACAGGGAACACTGAAGCTTTCTTT
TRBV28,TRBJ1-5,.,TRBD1,CASNFPGQGGQPQHF,TGTGCCAGCAACTTTCCGGGACAGGGTGGTCAGCCCCAGCATTTT
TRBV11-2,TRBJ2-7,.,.,CASSLRARGHEQYF,TGTGCCAGCAGCTTGAGGGCCAGGGGACACGAGCAGTACTTC
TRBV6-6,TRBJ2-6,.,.,CASSPDGHGANVLTF,TGTGCCAGCAGCCCGGACGGACACGGGGCCAACGTCCTGACTTTC
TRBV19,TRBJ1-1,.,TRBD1,CASSTTGDTEAFF,TGTGCCAGTAGTACTACAGGGGACACTGAAGCTTTCTTT
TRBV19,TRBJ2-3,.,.,CASSQQQYTDTQYF,TGTGCCAGTAGTCAACAGCAATACACAGATACGCAGTATTTT
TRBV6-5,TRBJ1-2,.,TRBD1,CASSSGTANYGYTF,TGTGCCAGCAGTTCCGGGACAGCTAACTATGGCTACACCTTC
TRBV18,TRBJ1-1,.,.,CASSPREGVSDTEAFF,TGTGCCAGCTCACCTCGGGAGGGGGTGTCGGACACTGAAGCTTTCTTT
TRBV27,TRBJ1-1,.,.,CASSSTGRAFF,TGTGCCAGCAGTTCTACAGGGCGAGCTTTCTTT
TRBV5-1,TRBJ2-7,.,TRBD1,CASSLDTGQPYEQYF,TGCGCCAGCAGCTTAGATACGGGACAGCCCTACGAGCAGTACTTC
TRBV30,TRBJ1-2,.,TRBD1,CAWSASGGTGILGGYTF,TGTGCCTGGAGTGCATCGGGCGGGACAGGGATTTTGGGGGGCTACACCTTC
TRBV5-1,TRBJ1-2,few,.,CASTPSVGGLDYGYTF,TGCGCCAGCACCCCATCGGTCGGGGGGCTCGACTATGGCTACACCTTC
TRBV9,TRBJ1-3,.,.,CASSGWEKGRNTIYF,TGTGCCAGCAGCGGGTGGGAGAAAGGGAGAAACACCATATATTTT
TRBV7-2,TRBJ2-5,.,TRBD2,CASSSTSSGGRETQYF,TGTGCCAGCAGCTCAACCTCTAGCGGGGGTCGAGAGACCCAGTACTTC
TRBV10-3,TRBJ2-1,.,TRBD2,CAISEYERGASGEQFF,TGTGCCATCAGTGAGTATGAGCGGGGGGCTTCGGGTGAGCAGTTCTTC
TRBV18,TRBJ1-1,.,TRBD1,CASSSLQGLNTEAFF,TGTGCCAGCTCATCACTACAGGGGTTGAACACTGAAGCTTTCTTT
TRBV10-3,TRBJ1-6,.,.,CAIRNPSSYNSPLHF,TGTGCCATCAGAAACCCGAGCTCCTATAATTCACCCCTCCACTTT
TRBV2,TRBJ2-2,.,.,CASRATRVGTGELFF,TGTGCCAGCAGAGCTACTAGAGTAGGGACCGGGGAGCTGTTTTTT
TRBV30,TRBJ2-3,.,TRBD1,CAWERDRETDTQYF,TGTGCCTGGGAAAGGGACAGGGAGACAGATACGCAGTATTTT
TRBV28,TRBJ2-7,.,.,CASSWRGKGYEQYF,TGTGCCAGCAGTTGGAGGGGTAAGGGCTACGAGCAGTACTTC
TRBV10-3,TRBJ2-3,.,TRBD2,CAISEARLAGGPGTDTQYF,TGTGCCATCAGTGAGGCCCGGCTAGCGGGGGGGCCTGGCACAGATACGCAGTATTTT
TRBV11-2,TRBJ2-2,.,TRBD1,CASSSVDRGPNTGELFF,TGTGCCAGCAGCTCTGTGGACAGGGGGCCGAACACCGGGGAGCTGTTTTTT
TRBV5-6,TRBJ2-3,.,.,CASSLGAAGLTDTQYF,TGTGCCAGCAGCTTGGGGGCGGCAGGGCTCACAGATACGCAGTATTTT
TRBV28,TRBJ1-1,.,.,CASSSGQSPEAFF,TGTGCCAGCAGTTCCGGACAGTCCCCTGAAGCTTTCTTT
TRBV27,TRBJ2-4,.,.,CASGAVPKNIQYF,TGTGCCAGCGGGGCTGTACCCAAAAACATTCAGTACTTC
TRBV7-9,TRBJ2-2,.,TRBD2,CASNIGGAPSGELFF,TGTGCCAGCAACATCGGGGGGGCCCCATCCGGGGAGCTGTTTTTT